This TCR beta chain is from a study of CD8+ T cells in alopecia areata. The overall study: Among treated patients, oral tofacitinib was administered at 5 to 10 mg twice daily. The investigators scored severity in treated patients by the percentage of affected scalp area. Findings and caveats of the study: The study found higher clonality in lesional than normal scalp, especially in alopecia totalis/universalis.

Regarding treatment: oral pan-JAK inhibitor, 5-10 mg twice daily. Extraction and reverse transcription of RNA yielded cDNA as the sequencing template. Measured with immunoSEQ multiplex PCR; TCRdb has only the in-frame clones, and not every one. The sample lists some 190,000 clones, 45% to 60% occurring once. CDR3 length: 15 amino acids. The V and J ends lost 0 bases and 6 bases respectively, with 13 bases between them. The germline CDR1 and CDR2 sequences are SEHNR and FQNEAQ (reference sequence). This clone was detected only a few times. The antigen remains undetermined. The chain links TRBV7-9 to TRBJ2-3; perhaps TRBD2 as D (6 bases). The source material was CD8+ T cells sorted from blood, sampled at week 52, from a patient treated with tofacitinib. The origin of this receptor is a human donor with alopecia areata. CDR3 protein: CASSLASGGPDTQYF. CDR3 coding DNA: TGTGCCAGCAGCTTAGCGTCCGGGGGACCGGATACGCAGTATTTT.